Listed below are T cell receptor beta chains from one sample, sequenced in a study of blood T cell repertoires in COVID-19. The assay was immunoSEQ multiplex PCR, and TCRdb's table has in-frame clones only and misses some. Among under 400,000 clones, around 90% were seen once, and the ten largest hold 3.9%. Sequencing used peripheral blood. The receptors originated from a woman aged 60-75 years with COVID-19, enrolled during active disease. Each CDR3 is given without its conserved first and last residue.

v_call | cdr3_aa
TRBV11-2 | ASSYRGLSVLSEAF
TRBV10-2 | ASSPGGLNEQF
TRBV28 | ASSPQTGFRNSPLH
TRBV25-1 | ASSEWGGGGAKNIQY
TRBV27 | ASSLNGGASEQF
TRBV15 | ATSRDPIGVGTEAF
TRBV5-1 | ASSLGGVPSGNTIY
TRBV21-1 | ATRTGEGPDTQY
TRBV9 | ASSAEGQGTDTQY
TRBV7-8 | ASSFQYEQY
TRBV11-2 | ASSLAGMGQWAF
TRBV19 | ASSMWTSEIEQY
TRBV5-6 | ASSLQGYYGYT
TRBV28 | ASSLAGGSNQPQH
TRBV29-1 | SVGNRAETQY
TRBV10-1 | ASSETLAGGPQY
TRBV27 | ASSFFGTDYEQY
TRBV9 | ASSLLAGEYNEQF
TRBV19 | ASSSGQAALGTDTQY
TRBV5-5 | ASSLAGAQNTGELF
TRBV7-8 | ASSLVGVGTEAF
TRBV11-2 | ASRPPGDLSGYT
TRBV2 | ASRPRGTGLYGYT
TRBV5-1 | ASSLAGGQGTYEQY
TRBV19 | ASSIVEGAGQPQH
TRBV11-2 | ASSSGYGYT
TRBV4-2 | ASSQDGGVSWYEQY
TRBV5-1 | ASSFSGGNTGELF
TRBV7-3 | ASSSTGGSHEQY
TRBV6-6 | ASSYLQGNTDTQY
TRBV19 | ASTPGRHNQPQH
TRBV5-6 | ASSLGGGPRNEQF
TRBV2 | ASRPGQGAVGYT
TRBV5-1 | ASSPSGTSGVTDTQY
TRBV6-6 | ASSFPGRSNYGYT
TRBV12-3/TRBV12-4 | ASSIRADNGYT